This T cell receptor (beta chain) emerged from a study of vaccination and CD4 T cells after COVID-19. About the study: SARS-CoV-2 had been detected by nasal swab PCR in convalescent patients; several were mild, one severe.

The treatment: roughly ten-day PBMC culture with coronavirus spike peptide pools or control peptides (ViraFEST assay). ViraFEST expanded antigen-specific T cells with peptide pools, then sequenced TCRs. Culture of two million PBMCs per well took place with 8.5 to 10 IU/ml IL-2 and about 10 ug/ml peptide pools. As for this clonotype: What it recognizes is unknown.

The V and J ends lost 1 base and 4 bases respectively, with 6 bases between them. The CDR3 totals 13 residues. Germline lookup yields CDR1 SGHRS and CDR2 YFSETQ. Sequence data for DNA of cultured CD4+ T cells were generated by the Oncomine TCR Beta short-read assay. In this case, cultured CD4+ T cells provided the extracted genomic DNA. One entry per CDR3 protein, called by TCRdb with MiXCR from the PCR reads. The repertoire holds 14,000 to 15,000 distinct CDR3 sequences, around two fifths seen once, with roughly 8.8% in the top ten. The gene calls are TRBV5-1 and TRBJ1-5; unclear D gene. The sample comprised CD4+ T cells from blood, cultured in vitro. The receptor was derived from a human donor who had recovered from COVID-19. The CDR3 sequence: CASSLSPNQPQHF. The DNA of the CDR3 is TGCGCCAGCAGCTTGTCTCCAAATCAGCCCCAGCATTTT.